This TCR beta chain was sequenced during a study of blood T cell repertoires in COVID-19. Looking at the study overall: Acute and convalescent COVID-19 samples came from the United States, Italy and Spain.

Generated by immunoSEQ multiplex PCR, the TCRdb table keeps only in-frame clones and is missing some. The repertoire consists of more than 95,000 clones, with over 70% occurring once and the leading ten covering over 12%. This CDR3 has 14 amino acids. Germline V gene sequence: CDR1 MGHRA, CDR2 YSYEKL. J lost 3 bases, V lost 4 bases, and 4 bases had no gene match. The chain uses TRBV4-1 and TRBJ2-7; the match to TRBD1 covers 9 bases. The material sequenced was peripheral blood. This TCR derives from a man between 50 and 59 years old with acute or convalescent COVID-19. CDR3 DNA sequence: TGCGCCAGCAGCCTTACAGGGGGCGACTACGAGCAGTACTTC. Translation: CASSLTGGDYEQYF.